This passage covers 30 T cell receptor beta chains from one sample sequenced in a study of neoadjuvant anti-PD-1 for oral cavity cancer (dated by TCRdb to the early 2020s). What this sample's time point label stands for: before neoadjuvant nivolumab. The library was prepared using the immunoSEQ multiplex PCR assay. Imported from immuneACCESS, the table was reduced by TCRdb to in-frame sequences with V and J called. These copies leave out some clones; in studies compared against another copy, an unresolved V gene accounts for under half, and the cause of the remainder is not known. The table for this sample lists fewer than 35,000 clones; 80% to 90% of them were counted only once. The ten most abundant clones make up 3.5% to 4.5% of the sample. The sample consisted of PBMCs, taken before nivolumab (anti-PD-1) treatment. The receptors were sampled from a person aged 35-79 years with oral cavity squamous cell carcinoma.

The chain is built from TRBV5-1 and TRBJ2-1; TRBD2 matches at 8 bases. The CDR3 is 16 amino acids. Germline V gene lookup returns CDR1 SGHRS and CDR2 YFSETQ. V was clipped by 0 bases and J by 10 bases; unmatched bases: 12. CDR3 bases: TGCGCCAGCAGCTTGGGACCCAGCGGGGGTGAGGCGGAGCAGTTCTTC. Its protein is CASSLGPSGGEAEQFF.

The V and J genes are TRBV18 and TRBJ2-2, with TRBD1 as a possible D gene (6 bases). This CDR3 is 17 amino acids long. With 3 bases removed from V and 2 bases from J, the gap between germline ends came to 16 bases. Germline CDR1 reads KGHSH; CDR2 reads LQKENI. The CDR3 coding sequence is TGTGCCAGCTCACCTACCTTCCGGGACATAAACACCGGGGAGCTGTTTTTT. Protein sequence: CASSPTFRDINTGELFF.

The gene calls are TRBV4-1 and TRBJ2-2, with TRBD1 as a possible D gene (5 bases). The CDR3 has 11 amino acids. Trimming shortened V by 8 bases and J by 6 bases, and 7 bases separated the two germline ends. Germline V gives CDR1 MGHRA, CDR2 YSYEKL. The CDR3 region is CASGAAGELFF. The CDR3 DNA sequence: TGCGCCAGCGGGGCCGCCGGGGAGCTGTTTTTT.

This clone occurred a few times. A junction boundary mismatches the germline segment, possibly from a read error. V is TRBV10-3 and J is TRBJ1-2; D might be TRBD1 (5 bases). The germline CDR1 and CDR2 sequences are ENHRY and SYGVKD. This CDR3 region has 13 residues. The CDR3 sequence: CAISEPTWGQPAF. As DNA, the CDR3 is TGTGCCATCAGTGAGCCCACCTGGGGCCAACCCGCATTC.

The chain couples TRBV7-2 to TRBJ2-3, with a tentative D call TRBD2 (6 bases). Germline V gene data show CDR1 as SGHTA and CDR2 as FQGNSA. This CDR3 has 16 amino acids. The CDR3, as DNA: TGTGCTAAGGGCGGGGCTAAAGCGACGCGATCAGATACGCAGTATTTT. Translation: CAKGGAKATRSDTQYF.

The chain carries TRBV2 and TRBJ2-5; no clear D gene. V was shortened by 6 bases and J by 0 bases, with 11 bases between the two germline ends. Germline assignment: CDR1 SNHLY and CDR2 FYNNEI. The CDR3 runs 14 residues. This CDR3 is CASRSRLYQETQYF. The CDR3, as DNA: TGTGCCAGCAGGTCCCGATTGTACCAAGAGACCCAGTACTTC.

The chain couples TRBV7-2 to TRBJ2-1; D is uncertain. The CDR3 length is 15 residues. Looked up from germline, CDR1 is SGHTA and CDR2 is FQGNSA. Between the trimmed V and J ends, which lost 3 bases and 7 bases, there was a span of 16 bases. The CDR3 loop is CASSLSIGTENEQFF. CDR3 DNA sequence: TGTGCCAGCAGCTTGTCAATAGGTACAGAGAATGAGCAGTTCTTC.

This chain uses TRBV2 with TRBJ2-7, with D hard to call. Germline values: CDR1 SNHLY, CDR2 FYNNEI. V was shortened by 8 bases and J by 6 bases, with 17 bases between the two germline ends. This CDR3 region has 13 residues. Here the CDR3 reads CASLPEWGIEQYF. The CDR3 DNA reads as TGTGCCAGCTTGCCCGAGTGGGGTATCGAGCAGTACTTC.

This rearrangement joins TRBV4-2 to TRBJ2-2; possibly TRBD2 for D (6 bases). This CDR3 contains 16 residues. V dropped 2 bases and J dropped 2 bases, with 12 bases sitting between them. Germline CDR1 is LGHNA and CDR2 is YNFKEQ. The CDR3 nucleotides are TGTGCCAGCAGCCAAACTGGGACTTCTAACACCGGGGAGCTGTTTTTT. This sequence encodes CASSQTGTSNTGELFF.

The chain uses TRBV7-2 and TRBJ2-7; a weak D match, TRBD2 (6 bases). The CDR3 totals 15 residues. Trimming stripped 3 bases from V and 4 bases from J, with 16 bases between. Looked up from germline, CDR1 is SGHTA and CDR2 is FQGNSA. This CDR3 is CASSLGPNGGYEQYF. CDR3 nucleotides: TGTGCCAGCAGCTTGGGCCCCAACGGGGGATACGAGCAGTACTTC.

The V gene is TRBV10-2, the J gene TRBJ2-7; D gene ambiguous. Germline assignment: CDR1 WSHSY and CDR2 SAAADI. V was clipped by 0 bases and J by 2 bases, with 5 bases between them. The CDR3 consists of 13 residues. The chain's CDR3 is CASSESLTYEQYF. The CDR3 nucleotides are TGCGCCAGCAGTGAGTCTTTGACCTACGAGCAGTACTTC.

The V gene is TRBV7-3, the J gene TRBJ2-3, with 9 bases matching TRBD2. Germline V gene data show CDR1 as SGHTA and CDR2 as FQGTGA. This CDR3 is 16 amino acids long. The trim removed 5 bases at V and 4 bases at J, leaving 10 bases unmatched. CDR3: CASSPQGGGVPDTQYF. The DNA for the CDR3 is TGTGCCAGCAGCCCCCAGGGCGGGGGGGTCCCAGATACGCAGTATTTT.

The chain has TRBV6-1 and TRBJ2-6; no reliable D call. The CDR3 is 13 amino acids. Per the germline V gene, CDR1 is MNHNS and CDR2 is SASEGT. Trimming took off 4 bases at V and 1 base at J, with 2 bases between the two ends. In DNA form, the CDR3 reads TGTGCCAGCAGTGGATCTGGGGCCAACGTCCTGACTTTC. Amino acid sequence: CASSGSGANVLTF.

The chain joins TRBV5-6 to TRBJ2-7; 9 bases align to TRBD1. In germline, CDR1 is SGHDT, CDR2 YYEEEE. The CDR3 is made up of 15 amino acids. The junction had 7 bases not matched to a gene; V was cut back by 4 bases and J by 2 bases. The CDR3 loop is CASSAGRQGAYEQYF. For the CDR3, the DNA is TGTGCCAGCAGCGCAGGGCGACAGGGGGCCTACGAGCAGTACTTC.

This sequence joins TRBV7-6 and TRBJ2-3; D unclear. The germline gives CDR1 SGHVS, CDR2 FNYEAQ. There are 13 residues in the CDR3. Trimming took off 2 bases at V and 3 bases at J, with 6 bases between the two ends. Written as DNA, the CDR3 is TGTGCCAGCAGCTTATATAGTACAGATACGCAGTATTTT. This translates into CASSLYSTDTQYF.

V is TRBV9 and J is TRBJ1-5; TRBD1 might be the D (6 bases). The germline gives CDR1 SGDLS, CDR2 YYNGEE. The length of the CDR3 is 15 residues. The V and J ends lost 3 bases and 1 base respectively, with 11 bases between them. CDR3: CASSERGESNQPQHF. The CDR3 coding sequence is TGTGCCAGCAGCGAAAGGGGGGAGAGCAATCAGCCCCAGCATTTT.

The rearrangement uses TRBV10-3 and TRBJ2-5; TRBD2 matches at 10 bases. The CDR3 runs 15 residues. The V gene end was trimmed by 2 bases and the J gene end by 4 bases; junction bases not matched to a gene: 4. Germline assignment: CDR1 ENHRY and CDR2 SYGVKD. The CDR3 is CAISESGGAGETQYF. Here the CDR3 DNA reads TGTGCCATCAGTGAGAGCGGGGGGGCTGGAGAGACCCAGTACTTC.

The chain combines TRBV2 with TRBJ2-7; 7 bases match TRBD2. V lost 2 bases to trimming and J lost 5 bases; unmatched junction nucleotides: 3. Germline V gene sequence: CDR1 SNHLY, CDR2 FYNNEI. The CDR3 is 13 amino acids. CDR3 DNA sequence: TGTGCCAGCAGTGAATGGGAGGGGCACGAGCAGTACTTC. As protein: CASSEWEGHEQYF.

The chain recombines TRBV11-2 with TRBJ2-1; the match to TRBD2 covers 11 bases. With V trimmed by 4 bases and J by 10 bases, 0 bases remained unmatched. This CDR3 is built from 12 residues. Germline V gene lookup returns CDR1 SGHAT and CDR2 FQNNGV. Written as DNA, the CDR3 is TGTGCCAGCAGCTCTAGCGGGGGGGAGCAGTTCTTC. It codes for CASSSSGGEQFF.

This chain links TRBV28 with TRBJ2-2; 9 bases align to TRBD2. CDR3 size: 16 residues. Germline CDR1 is MDHEN and CDR2 is SYDVKM. The V gene end was trimmed by 2 bases and the J gene end by 5 bases; junction bases not matched to a gene: 6. The CDR3 DNA reads as TGTGCCAGCAGTTTAAGCGGGGGGAAGGGGACCGGGGAGCTGTTTTTT. Its translation: CASSLSGGKGTGELFF.

V is TRBV11-2 and J is TRBJ2-3, with TRBD1 as a possible D gene (5 bases). This CDR3 contains 15 residues. V was trimmed by 5 bases and J by 2 bases, leaving 14 bases between them. CDR1 is SGHAT, CDR2 FQNNGV, per germline. CDR3 sequence (DNA): TGTGCCAGCAGCCCCCGACAGATTTACACAGATACGCAGTATTTT. Encoded protein: CASSPRQIYTDTQYF.

This clone was recorded only once. The gene calls are TRBV7-2 and TRBJ2-1; TRBD2 matches at 9 bases. This CDR3 is built from 17 residues. Germline CDR1 is SGHTA and CDR2 is FQGNSA. V dropped 1 base and J dropped 4; count of bases not matched to a gene: 8. CDR3 in DNA: TGTGCCAGCAGCTTAGGTGGCGGGGGGGCCTCTTACAATGAGCAGTTCTTC. It translates to CASSLGGGGASYNEQFF.

The chain is built from TRBV10-1 and TRBJ2-1; 10 bases map to TRBD1. This CDR3 is built from 13 residues. CDR1 is WNHNN and CDR2 is SYGVQD in the germline V gene (reference sequence). The junction had 5 bases not matched to a gene; V was cut back by 6 bases and J by 9 bases. The CDR3 DNA is TGCGCCAGCAGCAGGACAGGGGGTGGTGAGCAGTTCTTC. Translation gives CASSRTGGGEQFF.

The sample holds one count of this clone. The rearrangement uses TRBV27 and TRBJ2-1; D may be TRBD2 (6 bases). V lost 8 bases and J 3 bases, leaving 20 bases between the germline ends. Germline V lookup: CDR1 MNHEY, CDR2 SMNVEV (reference sequence). The CDR3 runs 16 residues. The CDR3 nucleotides are TGTGCCAGCTTCTCCCGCCGTCCGGACTACTACAATGAGCAGTTCTTC. Amino acids: CASFSRRPDYYNEQFF.

CDR3 protein: CASSTGLGGTEKLFF. As DNA, the CDR3 is TGTGCCAGCAGCACTGGACTCGGCGGTACTGAAAAACTGTTTTTT. The chain recombines TRBV5-8 with TRBJ1-4; no reliable D call. V was shortened by 4 bases and J by 7 bases, with 17 bases between the two germline ends. Germline CDR1 is SGHTS and CDR2 is YDEGEE. The CDR3 totals 15 residues.

The V call is TRBV7-9, the J call TRBJ2-1; TRBD2 aligns across 8 bases. V lost 4 bases and J lost 0; bases outside the gene matches: 5. Germline CDR1 reads SEHNR; CDR2 reads FQNEAQ (reference sequence). This CDR3 is built from 16 residues. As DNA, the CDR3 is TGTGCCAGCAGCTCGGACCGGGGGGGCTCCTACAATGAGCAGTTCTTC. Translation: CASSSDRGGSYNEQFF. The variable domain in full, completed from reference TRBV7-9 and TRBJ2-1, reads DTGVSQNPRHKITKRGQNVTFRCDPISEHNRLYWYRQTLGQGPEFLTYFQNEAQLEKSRLLSDRFSAERPKGSFSTLEIQRTEQGDSAMYLCASSSDRGGSYNEQFFGPGTRLTVL.

The V call is TRBV30, the J call TRBJ1-1; D unresolved. The germline CDR1 and CDR2 sequences are GTSNPN and SVGIG (reference sequence). V gave up 3 bases and J gave up 1 base, with 6 bases separating them. This CDR3 is 12 amino acids long. CDR3 in amino acids: CAWRPQNTEAFF. CDR3 sequence (DNA): TGTGCCTGGAGACCTCAGAACACTGAAGCTTTCTTT.

This chain connects TRBV7-9 to TRBJ1-5, with D unresolved. Germline lookup yields CDR1 SEHNR and CDR2 FQNEAQ (reference sequence). CDR3 length: 14 residues. V lost 2 bases and J lost 6, with 11 bases in between. The CDR3 loop is CASSLNLEAQPQHF. In DNA form, the CDR3 reads TGTGCCAGCAGCTTAAATTTGGAGGCTCAGCCCCAGCATTTT.

The chain combines TRBV29-1 with TRBJ1-2, with D possibly TRBD1 on 6 matching bases. The CDR3 runs 11 residues. Per germline, CDR1 SQVTM and CDR2 ANQGSEA. The CDR3 here is CSAGAGYGYTF. In DNA form, the CDR3 reads TGCTCGGCAGGGGCGGGCTATGGCTACACCTTC.

This chain links TRBV7-9 with TRBJ2-5, with a tentative D call TRBD2 (7 bases). Trimming removed 3 bases at V and 5 bases at J, with 13 bases between. CDR1 and CDR2 from the germline V gene are SEHNR and FQNEAQ (reference sequence). The CDR3 sequence is 14 residues long. The CDR3 sequence is CASSLEGGPETQYF. The DNA for the CDR3 is TGTGCCAGCAGCTTGGAGGGGGGGCCGGAGACCCAGTACTTC.